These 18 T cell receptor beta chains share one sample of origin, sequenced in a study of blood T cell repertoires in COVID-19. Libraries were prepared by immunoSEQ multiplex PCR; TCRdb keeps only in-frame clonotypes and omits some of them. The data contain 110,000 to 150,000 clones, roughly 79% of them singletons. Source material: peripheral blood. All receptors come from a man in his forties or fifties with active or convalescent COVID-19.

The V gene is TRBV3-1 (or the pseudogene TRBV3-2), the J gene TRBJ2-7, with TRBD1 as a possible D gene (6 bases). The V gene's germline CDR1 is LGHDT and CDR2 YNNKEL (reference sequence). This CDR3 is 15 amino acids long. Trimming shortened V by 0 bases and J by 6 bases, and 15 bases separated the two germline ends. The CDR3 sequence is CASSQDRTGPAEQYF. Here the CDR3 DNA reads TGTGCCAGCAGCCAAGATCGCACAGGGCCAGCCGAGCAGTACTTC.

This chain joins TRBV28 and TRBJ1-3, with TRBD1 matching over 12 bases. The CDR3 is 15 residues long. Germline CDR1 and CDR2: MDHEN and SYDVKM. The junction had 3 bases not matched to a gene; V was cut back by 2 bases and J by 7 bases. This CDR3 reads CASSLPGQGANTIYF. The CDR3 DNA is TGTGCCAGCAGTTTACCGGGACAGGGGGCGAACACCATATATTTT. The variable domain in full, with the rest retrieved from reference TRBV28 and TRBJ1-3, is DVKVTQSSRYLVKRTGEKVFLECVQDMDHENMFWYRQDPGLGLRLIYFSYDVKMKEKGDIPEGYSVSREKKERFSLILESASTNQTSMYLCASSLPGQGANTIYFGEGSWLTVV.

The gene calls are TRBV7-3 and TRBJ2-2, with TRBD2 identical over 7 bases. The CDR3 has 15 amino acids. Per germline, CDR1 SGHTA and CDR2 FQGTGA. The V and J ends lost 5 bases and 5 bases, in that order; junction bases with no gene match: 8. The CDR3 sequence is CASSPLGGETGELFF. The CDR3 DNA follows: TGTGCCAGCAGCCCCCTTGGGGGGGAGACCGGGGAGCTGTTTTTT.

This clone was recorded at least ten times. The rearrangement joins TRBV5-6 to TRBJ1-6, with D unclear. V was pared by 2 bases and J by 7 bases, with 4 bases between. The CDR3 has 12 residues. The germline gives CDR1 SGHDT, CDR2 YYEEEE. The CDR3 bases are TGTGCCAGCAGCTTCATCAATTCACCCCTCCACTTT. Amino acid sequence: CASSFINSPLHF.

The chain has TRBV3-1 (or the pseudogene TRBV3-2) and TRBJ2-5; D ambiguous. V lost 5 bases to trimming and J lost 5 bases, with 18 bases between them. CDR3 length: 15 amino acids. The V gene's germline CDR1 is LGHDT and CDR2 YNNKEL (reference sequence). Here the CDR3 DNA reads TGTGCCAGCAGCATCCCTATTGTGGCGACTGAGACCCAGTACTTC. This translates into CASSIPIVATETQYF.

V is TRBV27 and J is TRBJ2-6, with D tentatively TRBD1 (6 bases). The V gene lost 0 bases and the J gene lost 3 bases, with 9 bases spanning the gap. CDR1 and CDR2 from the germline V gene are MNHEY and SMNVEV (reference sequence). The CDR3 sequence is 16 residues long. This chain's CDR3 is CASSLSQGFGANVLTF. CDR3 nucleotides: TGTGCCAGCAGTTTATCACAGGGCTTTGGGGCCAACGTCCTGACTTTC.

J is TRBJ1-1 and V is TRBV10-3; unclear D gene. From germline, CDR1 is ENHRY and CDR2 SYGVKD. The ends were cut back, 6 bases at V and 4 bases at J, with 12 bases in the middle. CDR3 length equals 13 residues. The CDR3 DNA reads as TGTGCCATCAGCCCCGACCCAGGCACTGAAGCTTTCTTT. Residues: CAISPDPGTEAFF.

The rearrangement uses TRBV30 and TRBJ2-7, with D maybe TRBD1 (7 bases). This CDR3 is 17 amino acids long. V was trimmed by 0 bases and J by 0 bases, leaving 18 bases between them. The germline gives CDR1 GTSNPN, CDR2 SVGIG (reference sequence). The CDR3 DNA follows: TGTGCCTGGAGTGTACCTCCGACTCAGGGGGGCTCCTACGAGCAGTACTTC. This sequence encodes CAWSVPPTQGGSYEQYF.

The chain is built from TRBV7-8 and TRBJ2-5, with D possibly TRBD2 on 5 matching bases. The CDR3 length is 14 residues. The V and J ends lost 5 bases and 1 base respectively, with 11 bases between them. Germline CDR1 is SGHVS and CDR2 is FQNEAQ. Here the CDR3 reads CASSPPDFQETQYF. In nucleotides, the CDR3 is TGTGCCAGCAGCCCCCCGGACTTCCAAGAGACCCAGTACTTC.

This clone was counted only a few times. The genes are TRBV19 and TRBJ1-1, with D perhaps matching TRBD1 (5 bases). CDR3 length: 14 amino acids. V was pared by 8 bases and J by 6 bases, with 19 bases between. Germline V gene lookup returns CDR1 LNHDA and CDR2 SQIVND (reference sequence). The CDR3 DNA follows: TGTGCCAGTTCCGGGGGAATAACACTTGCTGAAGCTTTCTTT. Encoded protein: CASSGGITLAEAFF.

CDR3 in amino acids: CASSSWDRLEQETQYF. CDR3 nucleotides: TGTGCCAGCAGTTCCTGGGACAGGTTAGAACAAGAGACCCAGTACTTC. This chain links TRBV7-9 with TRBJ2-5, with TRBD1 identical over 8 bases. This CDR3 spans 16 amino acids. J was trimmed by 2 bases and V by 6 bases; bases with no gene match: 11. Germline V lookup: CDR1 SEHNR, CDR2 FQNEAQ (reference sequence).

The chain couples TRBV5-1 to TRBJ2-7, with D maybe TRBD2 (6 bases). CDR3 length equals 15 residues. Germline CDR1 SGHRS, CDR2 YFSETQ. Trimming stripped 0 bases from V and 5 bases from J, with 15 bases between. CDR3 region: CASSLDGDWGNEQYF. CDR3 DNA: TGCGCCAGCAGCTTGGATGGGGACTGGGGAAACGAGCAGTACTTC.

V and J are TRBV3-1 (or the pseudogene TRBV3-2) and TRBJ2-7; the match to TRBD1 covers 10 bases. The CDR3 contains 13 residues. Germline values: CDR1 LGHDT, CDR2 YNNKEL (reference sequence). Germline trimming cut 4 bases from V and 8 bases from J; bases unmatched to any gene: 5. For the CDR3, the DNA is TGTGCCAGCAGCCTTGGGACAGGGGATCAGCAGTACTTC. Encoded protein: CASSLGTGDQQYF.

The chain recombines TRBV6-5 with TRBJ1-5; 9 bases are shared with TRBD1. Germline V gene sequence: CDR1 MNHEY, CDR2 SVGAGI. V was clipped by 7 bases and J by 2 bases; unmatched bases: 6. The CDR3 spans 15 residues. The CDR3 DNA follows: TGTGCCAGCACCAAGGACAGGGGAGGCAATCAGCCCCAGCATTTT. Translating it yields CASTKDRGGNQPQHF.

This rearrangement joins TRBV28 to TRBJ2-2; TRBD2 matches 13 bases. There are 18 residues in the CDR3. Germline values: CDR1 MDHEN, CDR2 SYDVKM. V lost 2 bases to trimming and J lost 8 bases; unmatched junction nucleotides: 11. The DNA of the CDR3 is TGTGCCAGCAGTTTACTCGCCGGGACTAGCGGGATAGGTGGGGAGCTGTTTTTT. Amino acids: CASSLLAGTSGIGGELFF.

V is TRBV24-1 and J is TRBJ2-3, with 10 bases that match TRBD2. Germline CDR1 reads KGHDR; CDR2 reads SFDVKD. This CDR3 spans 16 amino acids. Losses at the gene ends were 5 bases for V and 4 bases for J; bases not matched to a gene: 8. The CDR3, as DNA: TGTGCCACCAGTGCTATAGGGACTAGCGAGCCAGATACGCAGTATTTT. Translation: CATSAIGTSEPDTQYF.

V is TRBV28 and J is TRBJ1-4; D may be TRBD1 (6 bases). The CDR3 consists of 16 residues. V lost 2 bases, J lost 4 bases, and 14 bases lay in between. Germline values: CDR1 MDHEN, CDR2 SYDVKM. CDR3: CASSLLGQRFNEKLFF. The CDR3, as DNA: TGTGCCAGCAGTTTACTTGGACAGCGGTTTAATGAAAAACTGTTTTTT.

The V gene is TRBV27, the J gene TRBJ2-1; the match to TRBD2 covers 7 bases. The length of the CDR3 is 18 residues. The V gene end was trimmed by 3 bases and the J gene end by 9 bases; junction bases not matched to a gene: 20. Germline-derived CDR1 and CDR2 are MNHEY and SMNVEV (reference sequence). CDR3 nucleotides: TGTGCCAGCAGTTTTCGGGCTAGCGGCAGTACCCCGGTTGGTGAGCAGTTCTTC. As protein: CASSFRASGSTPVGEQFF.